The sample holds a few counts of the clone carrying this T cell receptor (beta chain). The source of the sample is a study of blood T cell repertoires in COVID-19. At the level of the study: Material from acute and convalescent COVID-19 was sourced from the United States, Italy and Spain. From T cells, B-cell-depleted T cells, or PBMCs came the material, which was cDNA or gDNA.

In the original workflow: Amplification with reference gene primers provided the estimates of nucleated cell counts. Sequencing was performed with immunoSEQ multiplex PCR; in TCRdb, only in-frame clones are kept and a portion is missing. V and J calls and clone size are copied from that table; D and trimming were computed from the DNA. The table records 200,000 to 250,000 clones, less than 90% of them present only once. The TCR was taken from a woman aged 80 or over with active or convalescent COVID-19. Sequenced input: peripheral blood.

The CDR3 protein is CATSRYLDRGTEAFF. The CDR3 DNA is TGTGCCACCAGCAGATACTTGGACAGGGGGACTGAAGCTTTCTTT. The rearrangement uses TRBV15 and TRBJ1-1, with TRBD1 matching 10 bases. The CDR3 length is 15 residues. The V gene end was trimmed by 2 bases and the J gene end by 5 bases; junction bases not matched to a gene: 5. Germline loops: CDR1 LNHNV, CDR2 YYDKDF (reference sequence).